Here is one T cell receptor beta chain with its context. As yet, its antigen is unknown. A multiplex PCR was run with 60 Vbeta primers and 13 Jbeta primers. Sequencing used immunoSEQ multiplex PCR; TCRdb keeps in-frame clones, though not all of them. The repertoire has about 150,000 clones, about 78% of them found once; the top ten carry about 13%. These data originate in a study of cytomegalovirus exposure and HLA in healthy donors. Looking at the study overall: Of some 410 genotyped donors, more than 65% grouped in the Caucasian-associated ancestry cluster.

From germline, CDR1 is SNHLY and CDR2 FYNNEI. J was trimmed by 11 bases and V by 5 bases; bases with no gene match: 6. This CDR3 has 12 residues. Study observations and caveats: Cytomegalovirus association was assigned to 170 or so TCR beta chains. Later on, an analysis tied under 20,000 TCR beta sequences to HLA alleles at 0.05 false discovery rate.

The receptor comes from a woman in her forties or fifties in good health and CMV-seropositive. The V call is TRBV2, the J call TRBJ1-1, with TRBD1 identical over 9 bases. Material for sequencing was PBMCs. The CDR3, as DNA: TGTGCCAGCAGTATGGACAGGGGATGGGCTTTCTTT. Its translation is CASSMDRGWAFF. The full variable domain, rest sourced from reference TRBV2 and TRBJ1-1, is EPEVTQTPSHQVTQMGQEVILRCVPISNHLYFYWYRQILGQKVEFLVSFYNNEISEKSEIFDDQFSVERPDGSNFTLKIRSTKLEDSAMYFCASSMDRGWAFFGQGTRLTVV.